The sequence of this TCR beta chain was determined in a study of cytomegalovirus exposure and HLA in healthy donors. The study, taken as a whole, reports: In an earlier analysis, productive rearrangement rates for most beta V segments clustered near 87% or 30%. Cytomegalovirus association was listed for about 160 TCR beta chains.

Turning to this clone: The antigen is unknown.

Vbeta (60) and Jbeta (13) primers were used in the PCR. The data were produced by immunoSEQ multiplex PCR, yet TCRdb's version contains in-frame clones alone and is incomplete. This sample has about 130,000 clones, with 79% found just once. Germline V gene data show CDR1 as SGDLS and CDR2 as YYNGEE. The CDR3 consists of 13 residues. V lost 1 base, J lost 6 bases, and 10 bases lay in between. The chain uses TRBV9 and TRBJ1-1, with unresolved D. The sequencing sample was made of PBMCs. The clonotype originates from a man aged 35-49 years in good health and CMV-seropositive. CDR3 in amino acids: CASSVNYGAEAFF. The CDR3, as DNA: TGTGCCAGCAGCGTAAACTATGGCGCTGAAGCTTTCTTT. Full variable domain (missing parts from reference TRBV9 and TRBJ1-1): DSGVTQTPKHLITATGQRVTLRCSPRSGDLSVYWYQQSLDQGLQFLIQYYNGEERAKGNILERFSAQQFPDLHSELNLSSLELGDSALYFCASSVNYGAEAFFGQGTRLTVV.